Shown below are 19 T cell receptor beta chains from a single sample sequenced in a study of human T cells and chemical hapten exposure. Indicated time point: patch test 3, about 24 weeks after DPC sensitization. Stated treatment: therapeutic diphenylcyclopropenone sensitization with weekly scalp DPC. TCRdb analysed the RACE reads with MiXCR anew, one entry per CDR3 protein. Among 90,000 to 140,000 distinct CDR3 sequences listed, nearly 35% were seen once. Sequencing used whole blood, obtained in connection with sensitization to the hapten diphenylcyclopropenone (DPC). Source of these receptors: a man aged 40-50 years with alopecia areata. Some clones in this sample may be carry-over from other donors' samples.

This clonotype showed up many times. The CDR3 spells CASSPQGESITEAFF. In DNA, the CDR3 is TGTGCCAGCTCACCACAGGGGGAGTCAATCACTGAAGCTTTCTTT. The genes are TRBV18 and TRBJ1-1; D is possibly TRBD1 (6 bases). Germline V gene data show CDR1 as KGHSH and CDR2 as LQKENI. This CDR3 region has 15 residues. The V end lost 1 base, the J end lost 4 bases, and 13 bases lay between the germline ends.

A few counts support this clonotype. The chain employs TRBV20-1 and TRBJ2-3; D is ambiguous. There are 13 residues in the CDR3. Germline CDR1 reads DFQATT; CDR2 reads SNEGSKA (reference sequence). V was pared by 0 bases and J by 0 bases, with 4 bases between. DNA for the CDR3: TGCAGTGCTAGAGATGGCAGCACAGATACGCAGTATTTT. Amino acids: CSARDGSTDTQYF.

This clonotype was counted between two and nine times. The rearrangement joins TRBV20-1 to TRBJ2-1, with D unresolved. This CDR3 region has 14 residues. Germline assignment: CDR1 DFQATT and CDR2 SNEGSKA (reference sequence). Trimming cost V 5 bases and J 0 bases, with 11 bases left between them. As DNA, the CDR3 is TGCAGTGCTGAAGGGAAGAGCTCCTACAATGAGCAGTTCTTC. It translates to CSAEGKSSYNEQFF.

The chain carries TRBV7-8 and TRBJ2-3; tentative D call: TRBD1 (7 bases). V was shortened by 5 bases and J by 3 bases, with 24 bases between the two germline ends. The CDR3 length is 18 residues. Germline lookup yields CDR1 SGHVS and CDR2 FQNEAQ. CDR3 coding DNA: TGTGCCAGCAGCCTCAAAGGGGGGACAGCCAGCCGGACAGATACGCAGTATTTT. Its translation is CASSLKGGTASRTDTQYF. Full variable domain (rest looked up from reference TRBV7-8 and TRBJ2-3): GAGVSQSPRYKVAKRGQDVALRCDPISGHVSLFWYQQALGQGPEFLTYFQNEAQLDKSGLPSDRFFAERPEGSVSTLKIQRTQQEDSAVYLCASSLKGGTASRTDTQYFGPGTRLTVL.

V and J are TRBV28 and TRBJ2-3, with 7 bases identical to TRBD1. Germline V gene sequence: CDR1 MDHEN, CDR2 SYDVKM. Losses at the gene ends were 7 bases for V and 7 bases for J; bases not matched to a gene: 2. There are 11 residues in the CDR3. CDR3 in amino acids: CASNRGYTQYF. CDR3 bases: TGTGCCAGCAACAGGGGTTATACGCAGTATTTT.

J is TRBJ1-1 and V is TRBV29-1, with 7 bases fitting TRBD1. Germline values: CDR1 SQVTM, CDR2 ANQGSEA. Trimming removed 7 bases from V and 5 bases from J; junction bases left unmatched: 10. The CDR3 loop spans 13 amino acids. CDR3 in amino acids: CSAGVQGVTEAFF. The CDR3 DNA follows: TGCAGCGCCGGGGTGCAGGGGGTGACTGAAGCTTTCTTT.

V gene TRBV4-2 combines with J gene TRBJ2-1, with D perhaps matching TRBD2 (5 bases). Germline assignment: CDR1 LGHNA and CDR2 YNFKEQ. V lost 1 base to trimming and J lost 3 bases, with 13 bases between them. The CDR3 totals 16 residues. The CDR3 sequence: CASSQVGSFDYNEQFF. In DNA form, the CDR3 reads TGTGCCAGCAGCCAAGTGGGGAGTTTTGACTACAATGAGCAGTTCTTC.

This clonotype was seen only a few times. The chain has TRBV12-3 or TRBV12-4 and TRBJ2-2; tentative D call: TRBD2 (6 bases). Trimming cost V 3 bases and J 2 bases, with 16 bases left between them. The CDR3 has 17 residues. CDR3 residues: CASSFLRGGSNTGELFF. CDR3 coding DNA: TGTGCCAGCAGTTTCTTAAGGGGAGGAAGTAACACCGGGGAGCTGTTTTTT.

This clonotype was picked up one time. This chain connects TRBV2 to TRBJ1-5; D not certain. CDR1 and CDR2 (germline): SNHLY, FYNNEI. The V gene lost 4 bases and the J gene lost 1 base, with 11 bases spanning the gap. The CDR3 totals 15 residues. This CDR3 reads CASSVQTTSNQPQHF. CDR3 coding DNA: TGTGCCAGCAGTGTCCAGACTACAAGCAATCAGCCCCAGCATTTT.

This clonotype showed up just a few times. The V gene is TRBV3-1, the J gene TRBJ2-5; 7 positions match TRBD2. V trimming: 1 base; J trimming: 4 bases; junction bases outside the gene matches: 12. This CDR3 is built from 17 residues. CDR1 is LGHDT, CDR2 YNNKEL, per germline (reference sequence). CDR3 DNA sequence: TGTGCCAGCAGCCAAGCCCTCCCCTCTAGCGGACGAGAGACCCAGTACTTC. It is translated as CASSQALPSSGRETQYF.

This clonotype was seen only a few times. V gene TRBV12-3 or TRBV12-4 combines with J gene TRBJ1-1, with a weak D call TRBD1 (5 bases). Trimming took 6 bases from V and 0 from J, leaving 17 bases between them. This CDR3 contains 16 residues. Written as DNA, the CDR3 is TGTGCCAGCAGACCATCGACGGGGCTGTTGAACACTGAAGCTTTCTTT. As protein: CASRPSTGLLNTEAFF.

CDR3: CASSLWGRASDEQFF. The CDR3 DNA follows: TGTGCCAGCAGTTTATGGGGGAGGGCCTCGGATGAGCAGTTCTTC. The chain links TRBV12-3 or TRBV12-4 to TRBJ2-1, with 7 nucleotides matching TRBD2. The CDR3 covers 15 residues. V was pared by 2 bases and J by 8 bases, with 9 bases of the junction left unmatched.

The chain carries TRBV5-5 and TRBJ2-3, with TRBD1 as a possible D gene (5 bases). V shed 3 bases and J shed 8 bases, with 13 bases lying between them. This CDR3 has 13 residues. CDR1 is SGHKS, CDR2 YYEKEE, per germline (reference sequence). Here the CDR3 reads CASSSPGKGTQYF. The CDR3 coding sequence is TGTGCCAGCAGCTCTCCAGGGAAGGGTACGCAGTATTTT.

This rearrangement joins TRBV20-1 to TRBJ2-3; possible D gene TRBD2, 6 bases. The CDR3 contains 14 residues. V was cut by 3 bases and J by 0 bases, with 10 bases left in between. Per the germline V gene, CDR1 is DFQATT and CDR2 is SNEGSKA (reference sequence). The CDR3 spells CSASGSKSTDTQYF. DNA of the CDR3: TGCAGTGCTAGCGGGAGTAAAAGCACAGATACGCAGTATTTT.

The chain has TRBV29-1 and TRBJ2-1; 7 bases align to TRBD2. The CDR3 is 12 residues long. The junction had 10 bases not matched to a gene; V was cut back by 8 bases and J by 9 bases. CDR1 and CDR2 (germline): SQVTM, ANQGSEA. CDR3 residues: CSPPGLLGEQFF. The CDR3, as DNA: TGCAGCCCTCCGGGACTACTTGGTGAGCAGTTCTTC.

The chain recombines TRBV7-2 with TRBJ2-7; 9 bases are a match to TRBD1. This CDR3 has 13 amino acids. The V and J ends lost 5 bases and 6 bases, in that order; junction bases with no gene match: 5. The V gene's germline CDR1 is SGHTA and CDR2 FQGNSA. Here the CDR3 DNA reads TGTGCCAGCAGCCGGGACAGGGATACCGAGCAGTACTTC. It yields the protein CASSRDRDTEQYF.

This sequence joins TRBV4-3 and TRBJ2-2; 8 nucleotides match TRBD2. This CDR3 spans 16 amino acids. Trimming took 4 bases from V and 5 from J; bases not matched to a gene: 9. Germline V gene lookup returns CDR1 LGHNA and CDR2 YSLEER. The CDR3 DNA reads TGCGCCAGCAGCCTCCTTACGGGGGGGGGGACCGGGGAGCTGTTTTTT. Protein: CASSLLTGGGTGELFF.

Only a few counts were recorded for this clonotype. The CDR3 nucleotides are TGTGCCAGCAGTGCGGATGGGGGTCGACAAGAGACCCAGTACTTC. Translation gives CASSADGGRQETQYF. V and J are TRBV2 and TRBJ2-5; the D call may be TRBD1 or TRBD2 (5 bases each). The CDR3 consists of 15 residues. CDR1 and CDR2 from the germline V gene are SNHLY and FYNNEI. The V end lost 4 bases, the J end lost 2 bases, and 14 bases lay between the germline ends.

This clonotype was counted between two and nine times. J is TRBJ2-1 and V is TRBV7-9, with D maybe TRBD2 (6 bases). This CDR3 has 16 residues. Germline CDR1 SEHNR, CDR2 FQNEAQ (reference sequence). With 5 bases removed from V and 7 bases from J, the gap between germline ends came to 21 bases. Here the CDR3 DNA reads TGTGCCAGCAGCCCCCTGTTGGGGGGAGAAGGGAATGAGCAGTTCTTC. Translation: CASSPLLGGEGNEQFF.